These 2 T cell receptor beta chains originate from one sample sequenced in a study of blood T cells in healthy people across ages (dated by TCRdb to 2013 to 2016). Libraries were constructed by 5' RACE. The sequencing machine was an Illumina HiSeq 2500. The second PCR ran for roughly 7 to 11 cycles and used a J-beta primer mix along with a sample-barcoded 5' primer. TCRdb reprocessed the public reads (quality trimming at Q25 with fastp, clone calling with MiXCR) and kept in-frame beta chains. CDR3 protein duplicates are merged, each entry listing the most common genes and DNA. This sample gives 850,000 to 950,000 distinct CDR3 sequences in total; about 28% of them show up just once. Together, the top ten hold 17% of the sample. The sample was blood. Receptor source: a woman of 80 years or more in good health.

This clonotype was detected many times. The CDR3 spells CASSPIKGSSYNEQFF. For the CDR3, the DNA is TGTGCCAGCAGCCCTATAAAGGGTAGCTCCTACAATGAGCAGTTCTTC. The V gene is TRBV11-2, the J gene TRBJ2-1, with D unclear. Germline CDR1 and CDR2: SGHAT and FQNNGV. The CDR3 spans 16 residues. The V and J ends lost 5 bases and 0 bases respectively, with 14 bases between them.

The CDR3 protein is CASSHGADRFNEQYF. For the CDR3, the DNA is TGTGCCAGCAGCCACGGAGCGGACCGTTTCAATGAGCAGTACTTC. The chain has TRBV11-3 and TRBJ2-1; possibly TRBD2 for D (5 bases). The J call may be in error: the DNA end matches TRBJ2-7 better. From germline, CDR1 is SGHNT and CDR2 YENEEA. This CDR3 contains 15 residues.